Listed below are T cell receptor beta chains from one sample, sequenced in a study of cytomegalovirus exposure and HLA in healthy donors. Assay: immunoSEQ multiplex PCR; the TCRdb copy retains only in-frame clones and omits some. This table holds tens of thousands of clones, around 80% found once. The sequenced material came from PBMCs. The receptors originated from a man aged 25-45 years in good health and CMV-seronegative. CDR3s leave out the opening cysteine and the closing phenylalanine or tryptophan. Fields, in order: V gene, J gene, CDR3 protein.

TRBV4-3	TRBJ2-5	ASSQNRGGQETQY
TRBV10-2	TRBJ2-1	ASRAGVRRIREQF
TRBV4-1	TRBJ1-6	ASSQVDMGLSNSPLH
TRBV4-3	TRBJ2-1	ASSQGVGSHNEQF
TRBV19	TRBJ2-1	ASSMGSGSEQF
TRBV14	TRBJ1-2	ASSVNFYGYT
TRBV9	TRBJ2-1	ASSVGIGLAGGYNEQF
TRBV7-9	TRBJ1-1	SSSEGGVEAF
TRBV11-3	TRBJ2-2	ATSLTSGSGELF
TRBV6-4	TRBJ1-6	ASSESESSPLH
TRBV27	TRBJ2-1	ASSLLGDEQF
TRBV28	TRBJ2-1	ASSLGDSPYNEQF
TRBV7-9	TRBJ1-1	ASSHRQGALDTEAF
TRBV27	TRBJ1-4	ASSPGTDPTNEKLF
TRBV4-2	TRBJ1-3	ASSQPTGVGGNTIY
TRBV19	TRBJ1-1	AIQGYTEAF
TRBV6-4	TRBJ2-2	ASSDSETGELF
TRBV5-1	TRBJ1-6	ASREGADNSPLH
TRBV19	TRBJ2-5	ASSIGTVQETQY
TRBV28	TRBJ2-7	ASMPLRGREQY
TRBV18	TRBJ2-5	ATNRGGTQETQY
TRBV9	TRBJ1-5	ASSQQGSQPQH
TRBV5-1	TRBJ2-3	ASSLAGFSHIEQY
TRBV6-6	TRBJ1-2	ARHMVAPTYHYGYT
TRBV27	TRBJ2-7	ASSLFLYEQY
TRBV11-2	TRBJ1-5	ASSLGGGVQPQH
TRBV5-6	TRBJ2-2	ASSREGEGSTGELF
TRBV7-2	TRBJ1-2	ASSIDRVIYGYT
TRBV4-2	TRBJ2-2	ASSQDFGDTGELF
TRBV5-1	TRBJ1-1	ASSGGFTEAF
TRBV5-6	TRBJ1-6	ASSFRQSEDGSPLH
TRBV2	TRBJ2-2	ASAIRGGRAGELF
TRBV6-1	TRBJ1-5	ASSEGSGLNQPQH
TRBV2	TRBJ1-1	ASSGVGQAEAF
TRBV30	TRBJ1-2	AWSVPGQGYYGYT
TRBV5-1	TRBJ2-1	ASSLYYSNEQF
TRBV5-1	TRBJ1-1	ASSLGGAYTEAF
TRBV30	TRBJ1-6	AWSKQGNSPLH
TRBV5-5	TRBJ1-5	ASSLEGARQPQH
TRBV18	TRBJ1-4	ASSRATGSNEKLF
TRBV27	TRBJ2-4	ASRHTRRGSKNIQY
TRBV6-1	TRBJ1-4	ASSVGGGINEKLF
TRBV5-6	TRBJ2-3	ASSPGGGLGTDTQY
TRBV10-3	TRBJ2-5	AISGQGQETQY
TRBV15	TRBJ1-4	ATSRDDRGGEKLF
TRBV10-3	TRBJ2-7	AISESRYYEQY
TRBV4-2	TRBJ1-2	ASSRGRTGPYGYT
TRBV19	TRBJ2-3	ASRIPRSSGSTDTQY
TRBV6-1	TRBJ1-2	ASSEGRGNYGYT
TRBV27	TRBJ1-2	ASIFQQGSYGYT
TRBV5-6	TRBJ1-1	ASSSEDRGNTEAF
TRBV11-3	TRBJ2-2	ASSLVKTANTGELF
TRBV13	TRBJ1-1	ASSAGSRGMNTEAF
TRBV2	TRBJ1-2	ASRPGIDRGANYGYT
TRBV19	TRBJ1-1	ASSRRMNTEAF
TRBV7-9	TRBJ2-5	ASRYRDRQETQY